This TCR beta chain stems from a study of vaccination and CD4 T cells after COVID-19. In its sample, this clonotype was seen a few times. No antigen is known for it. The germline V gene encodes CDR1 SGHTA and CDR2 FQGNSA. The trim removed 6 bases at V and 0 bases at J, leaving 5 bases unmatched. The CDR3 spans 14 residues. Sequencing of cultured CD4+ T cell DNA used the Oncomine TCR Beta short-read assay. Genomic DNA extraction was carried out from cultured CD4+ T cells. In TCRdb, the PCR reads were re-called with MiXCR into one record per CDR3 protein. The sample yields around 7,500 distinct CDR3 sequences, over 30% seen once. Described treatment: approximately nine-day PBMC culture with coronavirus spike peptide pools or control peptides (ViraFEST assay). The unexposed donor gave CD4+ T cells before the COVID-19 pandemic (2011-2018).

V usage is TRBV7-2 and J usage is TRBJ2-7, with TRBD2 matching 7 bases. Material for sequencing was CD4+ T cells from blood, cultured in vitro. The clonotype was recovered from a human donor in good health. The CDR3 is CASSKGGSSYEQYF. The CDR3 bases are TGTGCCAGCAGTAAAGGCGGGAGCTCCTACGAGCAGTACTTC.